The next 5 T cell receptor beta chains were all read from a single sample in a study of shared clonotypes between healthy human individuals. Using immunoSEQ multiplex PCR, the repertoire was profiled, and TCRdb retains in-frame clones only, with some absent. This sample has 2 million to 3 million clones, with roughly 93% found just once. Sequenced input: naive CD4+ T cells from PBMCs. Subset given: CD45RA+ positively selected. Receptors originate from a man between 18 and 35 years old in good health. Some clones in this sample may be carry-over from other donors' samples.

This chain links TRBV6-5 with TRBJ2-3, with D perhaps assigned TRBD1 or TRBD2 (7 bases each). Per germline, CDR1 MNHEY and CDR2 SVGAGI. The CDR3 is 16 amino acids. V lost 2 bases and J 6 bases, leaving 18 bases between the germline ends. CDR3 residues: CASSYTGAQGGDTQYF. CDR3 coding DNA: TGTGCCAGCAGTTACACGGGAGCTCAGGGGGGGGATACGCAGTATTTT.

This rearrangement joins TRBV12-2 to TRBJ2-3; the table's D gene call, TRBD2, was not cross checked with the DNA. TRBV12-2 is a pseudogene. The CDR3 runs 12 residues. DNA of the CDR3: TGTGCAAGTCGCTGCCGGGTGTGGACGCAGTATTTT. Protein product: CASRCRVWTQYF.

CDR3 sequence reads: CASSPAHSGTGYQPQHF. The CDR3 DNA reads as TGTGCCAGCAGCCCAGCGCATTCCGGGACAGGTTATCAGCCCCAGCATTTT. This chain joins TRBV7-8 and TRBJ1-5; 8 positions match TRBD1. The CDR3 spans 17 residues. Germline V gene data show CDR1 as SGHVS and CDR2 as FQNEAQ. Unmatched junction bases numbered 14, after V lost 5 bases and J lost 5 bases.

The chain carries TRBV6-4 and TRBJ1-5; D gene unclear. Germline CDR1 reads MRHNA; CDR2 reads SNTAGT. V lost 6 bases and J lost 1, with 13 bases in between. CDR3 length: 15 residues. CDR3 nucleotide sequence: TGTGCCAGCAGAGACCTAGGACGGAGCAATCAGCCCCAGCATTTT. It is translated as CASRDLGRSNQPQHF.

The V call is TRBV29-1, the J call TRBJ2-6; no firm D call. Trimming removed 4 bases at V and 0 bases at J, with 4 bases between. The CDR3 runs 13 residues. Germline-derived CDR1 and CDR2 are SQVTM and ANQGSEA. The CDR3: CSVGISGANVLTF. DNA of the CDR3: TGCAGCGTTGGCATCTCTGGGGCCAACGTCCTGACTTTC.